This T cell receptor beta chain came from a study of cytomegalovirus exposure and HLA in healthy donors. Trimming cost V 5 bases and J 3 bases, with 10 bases left between them. This CDR3 contains 13 residues. CDR1 and CDR2 (germline): KGHSH, LQKENI. Study-level findings and limits: Sequencing had likely introduced a cluster of highly shared sequence variants as an artifact. There were around 160 TCR beta chains listed as cytomegalovirus-associated.

In the PCR, 60 Vbeta and 13 Jbeta primers were used. The repertoire was sequenced with immunoSEQ multiplex PCR; TCRdb's copy has only in-frame clones and lacks some. This sample has 95,000 to 150,000 clones, with 70% to 75% found just once. Comments on this clone: The target antigen is unknown.

What was sequenced was PBMCs. This TCR was recovered from a woman between 40 and 55 years old in good health and CMV-seronegative. The rearrangement uses TRBV18 and TRBJ1-1; D is unresolved. Here the CDR3 reads CASSTAADTEAFF. For the CDR3, the DNA is TGTGCCAGCTCAACGGCGGCCGACACTGAAGCTTTCTTT.